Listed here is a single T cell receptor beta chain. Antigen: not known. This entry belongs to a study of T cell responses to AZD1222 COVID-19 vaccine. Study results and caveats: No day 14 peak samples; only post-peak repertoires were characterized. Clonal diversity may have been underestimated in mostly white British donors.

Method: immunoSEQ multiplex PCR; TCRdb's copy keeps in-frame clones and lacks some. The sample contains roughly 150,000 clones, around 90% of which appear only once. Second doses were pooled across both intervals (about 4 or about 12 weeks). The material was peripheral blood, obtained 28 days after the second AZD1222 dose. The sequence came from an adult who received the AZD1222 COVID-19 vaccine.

CDR3: CASSAGTGGREKLFF. DNA of the CDR3: TGTGCCAGCAGCGCCGGGACAGGGGGCCGTGAAAAACTGTTTTTT. The chain has TRBV2 and TRBJ1-4, with 12 bases identical to TRBD1. V dropped 6 bases and J dropped 7; count of bases not matched to a gene: 6. The germline CDR1 and CDR2 sequences are SNHLY and FYNNEI. There are 15 residues in the CDR3.